These 21 T cell receptor beta chains came from one sample sequenced in a study of T cells in Graves' hyperthyroidism and ophthalmopathy. Researchers took RNA transcripts and amplified the TCR beta CDR3 regions from them. TCR CDR3 underwent first-round RT-PCR with the HTBI primer set. One entry per CDR3 protein results from TCRdb running MiXCR on the multiplex PCR reads. Among hundreds of thousands of distinct CDR3 sequences listed, 15% to 20% were seen once. The sequenced sample consisted of blood. The receptors derive from a woman aged 25 to 45 with Graves' hyperthyroidism.

This clonotype was detected ten times or more. J is TRBJ2-5 and V is TRBV7-2; D could derive from TRBD1 or TRBD2 (6 bases each). CDR1 and CDR2 from the germline V gene are SGHTA and FQGNSA. CDR3 length equals 15 residues. V lost 4 bases, J lost 2 bases, and 14 bases lay in between. The CDR3 DNA follows: TGTGCCAGCAGCTATGACAGGAGGGGACAAGAGACCCAGTACTTC. Translation: CASSYDRRGQETQYF.

This clonotype was seen at least ten times. The V and J genes are TRBV18 and TRBJ2-7; D not certain. Germline assignment: CDR1 KGHSH and CDR2 LQKENI. V lost 2 bases, J lost 5 bases, and 7 bases lay in between. The CDR3 covers 12 residues. CDR3 amino acids: CASSPVRNEQYF. The DNA for the CDR3 is TGTGCCAGCTCACCAGTAAGGAACGAGCAGTACTTC.

This rearrangement joins TRBV11-2 to TRBJ1-1, with D uncertain. This CDR3 region has 17 residues. The V and J ends lost 2 bases and 10 bases respectively, with 26 bases between them. Germline V gene data show CDR1 as SGHAT and CDR2 as FQNNGV. CDR3 in DNA: TGTGCCAGCAGCTTACTGCTCACCCGGGCCAGAAATGGTTCAGCTTTCTTT. Encoded protein: CASSLLLTRARNGSAFF.

There are many counts of this clonotype. The V call is TRBV3-1, the J call TRBJ1-2; 9 nucleotides match TRBD1. The J segment lost 11 bases and the V segment lost 3 bases, leaving 13 bases of the junction unmatched. The CDR3 totals 15 residues. Germline loops: CDR1 LGHDT, CDR2 YNNKEL (reference sequence). This CDR3 is CASSHPGQGGFPYTF. Written as DNA, the CDR3 is TGTGCCAGCAGCCATCCGGGACAGGGCGGGTTTCCATACACCTTC. The whole variable domain, remainder taken from reference TRBV3-1 and TRBJ1-2, is DTAVSQTPKYLVTQMGNDKSIKCEQNLGHDTMYWYKQDSKKFLKIMFSYNNKELIINETVPNRFSPKSPDKAHLNLHINSLELGDSAVYFCASSHPGQGGFPYTFGSGTRLTVV.

The CDR3 region has the DNA TGTGCCAGCAGTCCTTGGACTAGCCGGAATGAGCAGTACTTC. This translates into CASSPWTSRNEQYF. This rearrangement joins TRBV2 to TRBJ2-1; 8 bases agree with TRBD2. Gene TRBJ2-7 matches the end of the DNA better, so the J call may be wrong. CDR1 and CDR2 from the germline V gene are SNHLY and FYNNEI. This CDR3 spans 14 amino acids.

This clonotype was found many times. This sequence joins TRBV18 and TRBJ2-7; D uncertain. The germline V gene has CDR1 KGHSH and CDR2 LQKENI. This CDR3 region has 13 residues. V shed 0 bases and J shed 3 bases, with 6 bases lying between them. Here the CDR3 reads CASSPPAGYEQYF. CDR3 DNA: TGTGCCAGCTCACCACCAGCAGGCTACGAGCAGTACTTC.

This clonotype was found many times. This sequence joins TRBV24-1 and TRBJ2-1; TRBD2 matches 9 bases. From germline, CDR1 is KGHDR and CDR2 SFDVKD. This CDR3 region has 16 residues. Trimming at V came to 4 bases and at J to 5 bases, leaving 8 bases not matched to a gene. The CDR3 nucleotides are TGTGCCACCAGTGACTACACTAGCGGGCCTAACAATGAGCAGTTCTTC. Residues: CATSDYTSGPNNEQFF.

This clonotype has a count of ten or more. V usage is TRBV20-1 and J usage is TRBJ2-5, with TRBD1 matching over 9 bases. V gave up 0 bases and J gave up 2 bases; unmatched junction bases: 19. From germline, CDR1 is DFQATT and CDR2 SNEGSKA (reference sequence). The CDR3 covers 20 residues. CDR3 nucleotide sequence: TGCAGTGCTAGAGATTCACTACGTATTCAAAACAGGGGGCTACAAGAGACCCAGTACTTC. It codes for CSARDSLRIQNRGLQETQYF.

There are many counts of this clonotype. The gene calls are TRBV18 and TRBJ2-7; D uncertain. CDR1 is KGHSH, CDR2 LQKENI, per germline. This CDR3 has 12 amino acids. V was trimmed by 3 bases and J by 3 bases, leaving 6 bases between them. CDR3 residues: CASSPRNYEQYF. CDR3 DNA sequence: TGTGCCAGCTCACCCAGGAACTACGAGCAGTACTTC. Looking up the rest from reference TRBV18 and TRBJ2-7 gives the full variable domain: NAGVMQNPRHLVRRRGQEARLRCSPMKGHSHVYWYRQLPEEGLKFMVYLQKENIIDESGMPKERFSAEFPKEGPSILRIQQVVRGDSAAYFCASSPRNYEQYFGPGTRLTVT.

This clonotype was observed at least ten times. The J gene is TRBJ2-1, the V gene TRBV2, with D possibly TRBD2 on 5 matching bases. This CDR3 spans 13 amino acids. Germline loops: CDR1 SNHLY, CDR2 FYNNEI. With 7 bases removed from V and 6 bases from J, the gap between germline ends came to 13 bases. The CDR3 spells CASNPSHRNEQFF. The CDR3 nucleotides read TGTGCCAGCAACCCTAGCCATCGCAATGAGCAGTTCTTC.

The sample holds many counts of this clonotype. The rearrangement joins TRBV2 to TRBJ2-3; D is undetermined. Germline CDR1 reads SNHLY; CDR2 reads FYNNEI. The CDR3 has 14 residues. Trimming took 0 bases from V and 5 from J, leaving 9 bases between them. The chain's CDR3 is CASSEAAPIDTQYF. DNA of the CDR3: TGTGCCAGCAGTGAAGCTGCCCCGATAGATACGCAGTATTTT.

The V and J genes are TRBV6-1 and TRBJ1-6; 7 bases match TRBD1. Germline V gene data show CDR1 as MNHNS and CDR2 as SASEGT. J gave up 10 bases and V 6 bases, and 9 bases lay outside the gene matches. The CDR3 is made up of 14 amino acids. In nucleotides, the CDR3 is TGTGCCAGCAGCTTCGACAGGGCAGGCTCACCCCTCCACTTT. It encodes CASSFDRAGSPLHF.

This chain connects TRBV20-1 to TRBJ2-7; 8 bases fit TRBD2. From germline, CDR1 is DFQATT and CDR2 SNEGSKA (reference sequence). The CDR3 is 14 residues long. J lost 2 bases, V lost 3 bases, and 6 bases had no gene match. The CDR3 coding sequence is TGCAGTGCTAGTGGAAGCGGGAGTACCTACGAGCAGTACTTC. As protein: CSASGSGSTYEQYF.

V is TRBV5-6 and J is TRBJ2-7; no reliable D call. Trimming cost V 0 bases and J 2 bases, with 12 bases left between them. From germline, CDR1 is SGHDT and CDR2 YYEEEE. The CDR3 length is 15 residues. DNA for the CDR3: TGTGCCAGCAGCTTGGAGGCGCTTCTAACCTACGAGCAGTACTTC. Protein product: CASSLEALLTYEQYF.

This clonotype was recorded at least ten times. The chain employs TRBV27 and TRBJ2-7, with D perhaps matching TRBD2 (6 bases). V was pared by 6 bases and J by 2 bases, with 17 bases between. Per germline, CDR1 MNHEY and CDR2 SMNVEV (reference sequence). CDR3 length: 15 residues. CDR3 DNA: TGTGCCAGCAGGGTGGGGGACTTCGGAACCTACGAGCAGTACTTC. This gives the protein CASRVGDFGTYEQYF.

The chain joins TRBV7-8 to TRBJ2-7; possible D gene TRBD2, 6 bases. This CDR3 contains 14 residues. V lost 4 bases to trimming and J lost 7 bases, with 17 bases between them. Germline V gene sequence: CDR1 SGHVS, CDR2 FQNEAQ. CDR3 sequence (DNA): TGTGCCAGCAGCTCTAGCGAGAGGGCCCGGGAGCAGTACTTC. Protein product: CASSSSERAREQYF.

This clonotype was observed at least ten times. This chain connects TRBV28 to TRBJ2-7; D is unclear. V was pared by 6 bases and J by 7 bases, with 13 bases between. This CDR3 is 12 amino acids long. The V gene's germline CDR1 is MDHEN and CDR2 SYDVKM. The CDR3 DNA reads TGTGCCAGCAGCTCGGACGTTAGGGAGCAGTACTTC. Translation gives CASSSDVREQYF.

This clonotype was counted a few times. The chain is built from TRBV20-1 and TRBJ2-1, with D maybe TRBD2 (6 bases). Germline-derived CDR1 and CDR2 are DFQATT and SNEGSKA (reference sequence). With 3 bases removed from V and 12 bases from J, the gap between germline ends came to 21 bases. This CDR3 spans 14 amino acids. CDR3 in DNA: TGCAGTGCTAGTCCTCAGGGCGCGGGAAGTCGGCAGTTCTTC. Protein product: CSASPQGAGSRQFF.

This chain links TRBV12-3 or TRBV12-4 with TRBJ1-6; D unclear. The CDR3 spans 15 residues. V lost 0 bases, J lost 5 bases, and 8 bases lay in between. CDR3 in DNA: TGTGCCAGCAGTTTAGCGCTACAGAATAATTCACCCCTCCACTTT. Translating it yields CASSLALQNNSPLHF.

This clonotype was recorded many times. This chain joins TRBV7-2 and TRBJ2-7; a weak D match, TRBD1 (6 bases). The CDR3 is 14 residues long. CDR1 and CDR2 (germline): SGHTA, FQGNSA. The V end was cut by 0 bases, the J end by 3 bases, with 9 bases between. CDR3 amino acids: CASSLALGGYEQYF. The CDR3 region has the DNA TGTGCCAGCAGCTTAGCTCTAGGGGGCTACGAGCAGTACTTC.

Details on this clonotype: A much larger clone sits a single nucleotide away, making a read error possible. V gene TRBV2 combines with J gene TRBJ1-2, with no clear D. The CDR3 has 13 amino acids. The V gene's germline CDR1 is SNHLY and CDR2 FYNNEI. The V and J ends lost 1 base and 7 bases respectively, with 10 bases between them. The CDR3, as DNA: TGTGCCAGCAGTGAAGAAGTCATAGGTGGCTACACCTTC. Its translation: CASSEEVIGGYTF.